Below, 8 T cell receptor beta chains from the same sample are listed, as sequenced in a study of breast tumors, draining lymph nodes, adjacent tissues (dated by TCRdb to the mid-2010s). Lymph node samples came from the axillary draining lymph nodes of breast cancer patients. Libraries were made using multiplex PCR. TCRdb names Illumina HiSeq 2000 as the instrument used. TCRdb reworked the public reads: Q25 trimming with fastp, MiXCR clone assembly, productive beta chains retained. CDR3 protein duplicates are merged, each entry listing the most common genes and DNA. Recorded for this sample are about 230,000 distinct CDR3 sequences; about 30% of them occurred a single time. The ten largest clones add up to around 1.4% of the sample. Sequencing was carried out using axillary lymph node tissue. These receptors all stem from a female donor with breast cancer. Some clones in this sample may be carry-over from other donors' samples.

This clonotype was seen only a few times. The CDR3 sequence: CAWSDQGGAFRQETQYF. Here the CDR3 DNA reads TGTGCCTGGAGTGACCAGGGGGGCGCTTTTCGGCAGGAGACCCAGTACTTC. The chain uses TRBV30 and TRBJ2-5; a weak D match, TRBD1 (7 bases). Germline CDR1 GTSNPN, CDR2 SVGIG (reference sequence). The V gene lost 1 base and the J gene lost 5 bases, with 23 bases spanning the gap. The CDR3 has 17 residues.

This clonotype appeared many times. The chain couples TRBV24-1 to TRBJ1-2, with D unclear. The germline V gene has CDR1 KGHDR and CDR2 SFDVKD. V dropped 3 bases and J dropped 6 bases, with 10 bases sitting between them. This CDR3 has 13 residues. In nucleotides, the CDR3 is TGTGCCACCAGTGATCTGCTGGGTCATGGCTACACCTTC. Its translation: CATSDLLGHGYTF.

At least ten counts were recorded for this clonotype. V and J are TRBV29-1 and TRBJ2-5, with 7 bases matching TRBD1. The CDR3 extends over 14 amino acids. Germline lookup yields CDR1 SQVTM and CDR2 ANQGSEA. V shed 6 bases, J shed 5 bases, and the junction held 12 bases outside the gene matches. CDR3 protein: CSVTTTGIFETQYF. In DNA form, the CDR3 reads TGCAGCGTCACTACGACAGGGATCTTCGAGACCCAGTACTTC.

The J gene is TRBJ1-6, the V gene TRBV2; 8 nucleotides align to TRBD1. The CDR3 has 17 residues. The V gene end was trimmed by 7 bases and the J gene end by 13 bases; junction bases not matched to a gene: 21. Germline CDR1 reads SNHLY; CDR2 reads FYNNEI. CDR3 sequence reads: CASIAGRTGRALWPLHF. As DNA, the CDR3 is TGTGCCAGCATAGCCGGGAGGACAGGGAGGGCCCTTTGGCCCCTCCACTTT.

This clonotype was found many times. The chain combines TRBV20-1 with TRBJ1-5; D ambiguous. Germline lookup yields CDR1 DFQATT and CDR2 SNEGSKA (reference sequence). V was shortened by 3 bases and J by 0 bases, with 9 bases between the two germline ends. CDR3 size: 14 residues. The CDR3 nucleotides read TGCAGTGCTAGTCCCCCTGGTAGCAATCAGCCCCAGCATTTT. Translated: CSASPPGSNQPQHF.

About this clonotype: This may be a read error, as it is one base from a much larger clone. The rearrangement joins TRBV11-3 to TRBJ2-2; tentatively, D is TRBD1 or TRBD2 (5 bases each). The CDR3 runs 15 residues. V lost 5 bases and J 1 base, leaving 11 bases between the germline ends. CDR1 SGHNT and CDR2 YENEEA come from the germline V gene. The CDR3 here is CASSPRDQNTGELFF. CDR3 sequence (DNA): TGTGCCAGCAGCCCCCGGGACCAGAACACCGGGGAGCTGTTTTTT.

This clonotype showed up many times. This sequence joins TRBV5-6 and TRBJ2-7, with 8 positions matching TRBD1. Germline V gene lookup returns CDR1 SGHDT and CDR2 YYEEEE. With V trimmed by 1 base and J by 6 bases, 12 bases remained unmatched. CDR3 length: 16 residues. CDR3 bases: TGTGCCAGCAGCTTGCGTGGAAAAGACAGGGGCCTCGAGCAGTACTTC. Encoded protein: CASSLRGKDRGLEQYF.

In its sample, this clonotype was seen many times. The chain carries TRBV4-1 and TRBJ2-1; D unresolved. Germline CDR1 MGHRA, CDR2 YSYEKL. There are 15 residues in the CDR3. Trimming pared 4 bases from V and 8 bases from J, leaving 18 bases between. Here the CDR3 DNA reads TGCGCCAGCAGCCGAAATCCGGGCTTAATACATGAGCAGTTCTTC. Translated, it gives CASSRNPGLIHEQFF.